Given below is one T cell receptor beta chain in context. This clonotype was detected ten times or more. What antigen it recognizes has not been identified. No much larger clone is present one base from it, and per-base qualities are unavailable. The sample's time point label is to be understood as: newly diagnosed GD, antithyroid drugs for less than 3 months. RNA was extracted from PBMCs in TRIzol for both TCR sequencing and RNA sequencing. The diagnosis of Graves' disease followed American Thyroid Association guidelines. The patients came from an endocrinology department in Xi'an, China. Each patient gave approximately 10 milliliters of peripheral blood, collected in an EDTA anticoagulant tube. Ficoll Paque Plus density gradient separation was used to isolate PBMCs, and no further T cell sorting was performed. RNA quality was checked with an Agilent 2100 Bioanalyzer and agarose gel, and concentration with a NanoDrop 2000.

Counted from cysteine to phenylalanine, this CDR3 has 14 amino acids. The only DNA kept is the CDR3, 42 bases in frame from the first base. V is cut back by 8 bases and J by 6 bases, with 11 bases in the junction unmatched. CDR1 MDHEN and CDR2 SYDVKM are derived from the germline V gene. The data are from a study of regulatory T cells in long-lasting Graves disease (dated by TCRdb to the early 2020s). At the level of the whole study: Newly diagnosed Graves' disease patients had taken antithyroid drugs for less than 3 months. The study took place in China and was registered as a clinical trial. Peripheral blood TCR sequencing and RNA sequencing compared persistent Graves' disease patients with newly diagnosed Graves' disease patients. A total of roughly 35 samples underwent TCR sequencing, from roughly 13 patients with persistent Graves' disease and some 20 patients with newly diagnosed Graves' disease.

The full study reports these points: Persistent Graves' disease patients showed lower TCR Shannon entropy and fewer highly expanded clones than newly diagnosed patients, suggesting clonal expansion. Peripheral blood alone was examined, since thyroid tissue, which constituted the primary lesion, could not be accessed. More public clonotypes were shared among persistent patients (more than 2,500) than among newly diagnosed patients (roughly 1,000). Sequencing and analysis were limited to the TCR beta chain. The authors acknowledged the small sample size as a limitation that may reduce accuracy. Persistent disease showed preferential use of TRBV28, TRBJ1-2 and TRBJ2-5, whereas newly diagnosed disease favored TRBV20-1 and TRBJ2-1.

Libraries were constructed by multiplex PCR. The listed sequencing device is Illumina HiSeq 4000. CDR3 regions were amplified by Arm-PCR with iRepertoire HTBI primers to construct TCR beta libraries. Gel purification was performed on PCR products prior to sequencing. For the original study's pipeline: A total of under 80 TRBV and under 15 TRBJ segments were identified across samples and were used for gene usage analysis of CDR3 amino acid clonotypes. COPE and FqMerger were used to merge the filtered high-quality paired reads into contigs. BLAST was used to align contigs to the IMGT TRBV, TRBD and TRBJ reference genes, and CDR3 was defined following IMGT. Highly expanded clones were defined as clonotypes with a frequency above 0.1%. Repertoire diversity was measured by Shannon entropy, and V-J evenness by the Gini coefficient. A clonotype was considered public if more than one individual shared it. Clones were called with MiXCR by TCRdb after fastp trimmed the public reads at Q25, and only in-frame beta chains were retained. Each record represents a unique CDR3 protein, reported with the most common genes and DNA among its rows. These V and J calls originate from TCRdb's pipeline instead of the authors' own analysis. In all, the sample holds more than 350,000 distinct CDR3 sequences, and 15% of those were seen once. Approximately 15% of the sample lies in the top ten.

These data also formed part of another study, on T cells in Graves' hyperthyroidism and ophthalmopathy. The second study's authors report: Stable Graves' hyperthyroidism was defined as no progression to ophthalmopathy during 18 months of follow-up. Hyperthyroidism patients were newly diagnosed, with disease duration under 2 months, and aged 18 to 65 years. Patients with uncontrolled infections, other autoimmune diseases, pregnancy or lactation were excluded. Diagnoses were established on the basis of clinical symptoms, serum thyroxine and TRAb, thyroid ultrasound, and orbital computed tomography. For the first round of RT-PCR on the TCR CDR3, the HTBI primer set was used together with the Qiagen OneStep RT-PCR kit. Most expanded thyroid clonotypes (frequency above 0.001) were also detected in blood, a finding suggesting that blood repertoires may reflect thyroid immune responses. In cross-validation, a model built on a 13 V-J signature told ophthalmopathy apart from stable hyperthyroidism with over 85% sensitivity and approximately 81% specificity, and in testing the same model reached 80%/75%. In validation, the model predicted progression to ophthalmopathy with approximately 71% sensitivity and approximately 78% specificity, a median of about six months before onset. TCR V-J signatures able to tell the groups apart were searched for in a discovery cohort of approximately 95 patients, of whom roughly 42 had Graves' ophthalmopathy and around 57 had stable Graves' hyperthyroidism. An independent validation cohort of some 18 hyperthyroidism patients and 17 patients who later progressed to ophthalmopathy tested prospective prediction of ophthalmopathy. The roughly 91 discovery patients were randomly divided into training and test sets at a 7:3 ratio. In six Graves' hyperthyroidism patients, the study also compared T-cell repertoires from thyroid tissue with T-cell repertoires from blood. Once sampling was done, hyperthyroidism patients were given methimazole at a starting dose of 30 mg daily, whereas ophthalmopathy patients were given high-dose intravenous methylprednisolone. Libraries were constructed in a second round of multiplex PCR, after which size selection and purification were performed. Paired-end sequencing of the libraries was performed with 100 bp reads on an Illumina HiSeq2000. SOAPnuke was used to process the raw data, throwing out any read that contained adapters or uncalled bases, had a mean Phred below 15, or lacked an exact constant-primer or identifier match. High-quality paired reads were merged with COPE v1.2.5, and unique nucleotide sequences were defined as clonotypes. Clonotypes were aligned to IMGT TRBV, TRBD and TRBJ reference segments using MiTCR v1.1. Analysis was restricted to V-J combinations with a frequency above 0.0001, which covered 99% to 99.2% of repertoires. The TCS score was defined as F50 (clonal expansion) divided by E x V (chaos), with BLOSUM62-based TCRdist calculated between CDR3 peptides within each V-J. Welch's t-statistics and random forest reduced some 510 V-J features to fewer than 15, which were used in a naive Bayes classifier (R e1071). Sample size was not statistically predetermined, and investigators were not blinded to group allocation. TCR Vbeta CDR3 sequencing of 130 to 150 peripheral blood samples (roughly 41 ophthalmopathy, over 70 hyperthyroidism and 17 progressor patients) is reported in the paper.

This receptor was taken from a woman aged 25 to 39 with Graves disease. Donor details come from another sample of the same person, matched by shared clones. This chain joins TRBV28 to TRBJ1-1, and TRBD1 aligns with 8 junction nucleotides. The specimen comprised peripheral blood mononuclear cells (PBMCs), sampled at new diagnosis, from a patient treated with antithyroid drugs. The nucleotide sequence is TGTGCCAGCCTCGACAGGGGCTTAGGGTCTGAAGCTTTCTTT. Translation gives CASLDRGLGSEAFF.